This T cell receptor beta chain originates from a study of siplizumab effects on memory and regulatory T cells. Overall study results and limits: Unstimulated subsets accounted for the mapping of only a minor share of the clones that were alloreactive. Mappable alloreactive CD4+ clones were on average roughly 70% Treg-derived with siplizumab, approximately 30% in controls. Significant reduction of alloreactive sequences traceable to unstimulated CD4+ memory cells was observed with siplizumab. Naive T cells were seen as more diverse than memory cells and as major alloresponse contributors.

Some clones are missing from TCRdb's copy, which holds only in-frame ones; the method was immunoSEQ multiplex PCR. Of over 100,000 clones in the sample, 90% to 95% are singletons; the top ten hold approximately 0.73%. The germline V and J ends were trimmed by 0 bases and 2 bases, with 3 bases remaining between them. This CDR3 region has 13 residues. From germline, CDR1 is KGHSH and CDR2 LQKENI. Note on this clone: Its antigen is not identified.

The V call is TRBV18, the J call TRBJ2-3; D remains ambiguous. This TCR came from a human donor in good health. Sequencing was performed on Tregs sorted from blood. The CDR3 region has the DNA TGTGCCAGCTCACCACCAATCACAGATACGCAGTATTTT. This translates into CASSPPITDTQYF.